Presented here are 26 T cell receptor beta chains from one specimen sequenced in a study of CD8+ T cells in alopecia areata. This sample's treatment: oral pan-JAK inhibitor, 5-10 mg twice daily. Isolated RNA was reverse transcribed into cDNA used as the sequencing template. Sequencing used immunoSEQ multiplex PCR; TCRdb keeps in-frame clones, though not all of them. Seen here are roughly 200,000 clones, around 56% observed once, and the top ten hold around 3.2%. The specimen was CD4+ T cells sorted from blood, collected at week 4, from a patient treated with tofacitinib. The receptors come from a human donor with alopecia areata.

This clone was recorded once. The rearrangement joins TRBV2 to TRBJ2-1; TRBD1 might be the D (6 bases). Germline V CDR1 and CDR2: SNHLY, FYNNEI. The CDR3 is 13 residues long. The V and J ends lost 6 bases and 6 bases respectively, with 12 bases between them. The CDR3 protein is CASRAGESNEQFF. CDR3 in DNA: TGTGCCAGCAGGGCAGGGGAGAGCAATGAGCAGTTCTTC.

The gene calls are TRBV27 and TRBJ2-5, with TRBD2 as a possible D gene (5 bases). The CDR3 length is 12 residues. The V gene lost 5 bases and the J gene lost 7 bases, with 11 bases spanning the gap. The germline V gene encodes CDR1 MNHEY and CDR2 SMNVEV (reference sequence). The CDR3 loop is CASSPLSGTQYF. CDR3 nucleotide sequence: TGTGCCAGCAGTCCGCTAAGCGGGACCCAGTACTTC.

The chain uses TRBV6-5 and TRBJ2-3; D is ambiguous. Germline CDR1 and CDR2: MNHEY and SVGAGI. The CDR3 runs 15 residues. V was pared by 0 bases and J by 2 bases, with 9 bases between. The CDR3 loop is CASSYSKRITDTQYF. Here the CDR3 DNA reads TGTGCCAGCAGTTACTCGAAGCGTATCACAGATACGCAGTATTTT.

V gene TRBV13 combines with J gene TRBJ2-1; 11 bases fit TRBD2. CDR1 and CDR2 from the germline V gene are PRHDT and FYEKMQ (reference sequence). V shed 3 bases and J 7 bases; nucleotides not matched to a gene: 5. This CDR3 has 15 amino acids. The DNA of the CDR3 is TGTGCCAGCAGCTTTAGGCTAGCGGGGGGTAATGAGCAGTTCTTC. Residues: CASSFRLAGGNEQFF.

The J gene is TRBJ1-2, the V gene TRBV6-5; the D gene is possibly TRBD1 (6 bases). The CDR3 contains 13 residues. The V end was cut by 6 bases, the J end by 8 bases, with 16 bases between. The germline gives CDR1 MNHEY, CDR2 SVGAGI. The CDR3 coding sequence is TGTGCCAGCAGACTACACAGGGTAGGAGGCTACACCTTC. The encoded protein is CASRLHRVGGYTF.

The chain is built from TRBV30 and TRBJ1-1; TRBD1 agrees at 11 bases. The CDR3 has 13 residues. CDR1 GTSNPN and CDR2 SVGIG come from the germline V gene (reference sequence). The junction had 2 bases not matched to a gene; V was cut back by 1 base and J by 7 bases. The CDR3 bases are TGTGCCTGGAGTGCGGACAGGGGGCGTGAAGCTTTCTTT. Amino acids: CAWSADRGREAFF.

Concerning this clone: The same CDR3 is also encoded by other DNA sequences in this sample. The V call is TRBV29-1, the J call TRBJ2-5; D is perhaps TRBD1 or TRBD2 (6 bases each). This CDR3 region has 13 residues. The V gene lost 3 bases and the J gene lost 2 bases, with 10 bases spanning the gap. Germline V CDR1 and CDR2: SQVTM, ANQGSEA. The CDR3 DNA reads TGCAGCGTTGAGGGGGGCAGACAAGAGACCCAGTACTTC. Its translation is CSVEGGRQETQYF.

On this clone: Other nucleotide sequences in the sample specify the same CDR3. The chain recombines TRBV7-2 with TRBJ1-6; D is unclear. The CDR3 consists of 12 residues. From germline, CDR1 is SGHTA and CDR2 FQGNSA. With 3 bases removed from V and 7 bases from J, the gap between germline ends came to 4 bases. The CDR3 coding sequence is TGTGCCAGCAGCTTGCCAAATTCACCCCTCCACTTT. This gives the protein CASSLPNSPLHF.

A remark on this clone: Different DNA sequences within this sample yield the same CDR3. The rearrangement uses TRBV7-9 and TRBJ1-1; D gene uncertain. This CDR3 spans 11 amino acids. V was trimmed by 3 bases and J by 6 bases, leaving 5 bases between them. Germline CDR1 reads SEHNR; CDR2 reads FQNEAQ (reference sequence). CDR3 nucleotide sequence: TGTGCCAGCAGCTTGAGCCCTGAAGCTTTCTTT. This codes for CASSLSPEAFF.

The V call is TRBV27, the J call TRBJ1-6, with D perhaps TRBD1 (5 bases). This CDR3 region has 13 residues. Germline values: CDR1 MNHEY, CDR2 SMNVEV (reference sequence). V lost 3 bases and J lost 10, with 10 bases in between. This CDR3 reads CASSFSGTSPLHF. The CDR3 coding sequence is TGTGCCAGCAGTTTTTCAGGGACCTCACCCCTCCACTTT.

This clone was detected only a few times. This rearrangement joins TRBV6-5 to TRBJ1-2; TRBD1 might be the D (5 bases). V dropped 6 bases and J dropped 8 bases, with 16 bases sitting between them. The CDR3 extends over 13 amino acids. Germline V gene sequence: CDR1 MNHEY, CDR2 SVGAGI. In nucleotides, the CDR3 is TGTGCCAGCAGACTAGGGACGGCCCCGGGCTACACCTTC. It specifies CASRLGTAPGYTF.

CDR3 residues: CSVATGVTQPQHF. CDR3 in DNA: TGCAGCGTGGCGACAGGGGTGACTCAGCCCCAGCATTTT. The chain employs TRBV29-1 and TRBJ1-5; TRBD1 matches at 8 bases. V lost 6 bases, J lost 6 bases, and 7 bases stayed unmatched. The CDR3 contains 13 residues. Germline CDR1 reads SQVTM; CDR2 reads ANQGSEA.

In this sample, this clone turned up once. This chain joins TRBV6-6 and TRBJ2-7, with unresolved D. Looked up from germline, CDR1 is MNHNY and CDR2 is SVGAGI (reference sequence). V dropped 5 bases and J dropped 3 bases, with 8 bases sitting between them. The CDR3 extends over 12 amino acids. The CDR3 is CASSLNSYEQYF. The CDR3 coding sequence is TGTGCCAGCAGTCTAAACAGCTACGAGCAGTACTTC.

This rearrangement joins TRBV6-5 to TRBJ1-6; D unclear. Deletions cut 2 bases from V and 0 bases from J, with 8 bases between. The CDR3 is 16 amino acids. CDR1 is MNHEY and CDR2 is SVGAGI in the germline V gene. CDR3 DNA: TGTGCCAGCAGTTACAACCCCTACTCCTATAATTCACCCCTCCACTTT. It translates to CASSYNPYSYNSPLHF.

The V and J genes are TRBV16 and TRBJ1-5, with D unresolved. The CDR3 loop spans 13 amino acids. CDR1 KGHSY and CDR2 FQNENV come from the germline V gene. V lost 1 base and J 2 bases, leaving 3 bases between the germline ends. CDR3 sequence reads: CASSQWGNQPQHF. CDR3 nucleotide sequence: TGTGCCAGCAGCCAATGGGGCAATCAGCCCCAGCATTTT.

This chain joins TRBV2 and TRBJ1-2; D unclear. V was pared by 5 bases and J by 0 bases, with 16 bases between. Germline CDR1 is SNHLY and CDR2 is FYNNEI. The CDR3 has 16 amino acids. CDR3 in DNA: TGTGCCAGCAGTAATCCCCATGGGGTGGCTAACTATGGCTACACCTTC. Amino acid sequence: CASSNPHGVANYGYTF.

The chain combines TRBV7-2 with TRBJ1-6; TRBD1 might be the D (5 bases). Trimming stripped 1 base from V and 10 bases from J, with 11 bases between. The germline CDR1 and CDR2 sequences are SGHTA and FQGNSA. The CDR3 is 14 amino acids. The CDR3 loop reads CASSLVQAYSPLHF. CDR3 DNA: TGTGCCAGCAGCTTAGTACAGGCTTACTCACCCCTCCACTTT.

This clone was seen a single time. V and J are TRBV19 and TRBJ1-2; tentative D call: TRBD1 (5 bases). Germline-derived CDR1 and CDR2 are LNHDA and SQIVND (reference sequence). Trimming removed 5 bases from V and 4 bases from J, with 14 bases in between. This CDR3 contains 14 residues. The CDR3 region is CASSPRQRFYGYTF. CDR3 bases: TGTGCCAGTAGTCCACGACAGCGCTTCTATGGCTACACCTTC.

CDR3 in DNA: TGTGCCAGCACCCGCCGGTTCACCGGGACTAGCAATGAGCAGTTCTTC. It translates to CASTRRFTGTSNEQFF. The V and J genes are TRBV27 and TRBJ2-1, with 8 bases lining up with TRBD2. The CDR3 has 16 residues. The V gene end was trimmed by 7 bases and the J gene end by 6 bases; junction bases not matched to a gene: 14. Germline CDR1 and CDR2: MNHEY and SMNVEV (reference sequence).

The chain couples TRBV6-6 to TRBJ1-2; 9 nucleotides agree with TRBD1. This CDR3 is 15 amino acids long. Germline V gene lookup returns CDR1 MNHNY and CDR2 SVGAGI (reference sequence). Trimming removed 10 bases from V and 6 bases from J; junction bases left unmatched: 15. The CDR3 bases are TGTGCCACCACCGTTACCGGGACAGGGAAGGATGGCTACACCTTC. It codes for CATTVTGTGKDGYTF.

With regard to this clone: Other nucleotide sequences from this sample produce the same CDR3. The chain has TRBV29-1 and TRBJ1-1; tentative D call: TRBD1 (6 bases). Germline-derived CDR1 and CDR2 are SQVTM and ANQGSEA. CDR3 size: 13 residues. Trimming pared 1 base from V and 1 base from J, leaving 7 bases between. The CDR3 region is CSVEVGQNTEAFF. DNA of the CDR3: TGCAGCGTTGAAGTGGGACAGAACACTGAAGCTTTCTTT.

This clone was detected only a few times. This chain links TRBV29-1 with TRBJ1-2; D possibly corresponds to TRBD1 (6 bases). V was pared by 2 bases and J by 2 bases, with 21 bases between. The CDR3 is 17 amino acids. The V gene's germline CDR1 is SQVTM and CDR2 ANQGSEA. Written as DNA, the CDR3 is TGCAGCGTTGAAAAGGGAGGGGGGTTAGGCGGAAACTATGGCTACACCTTC. Translating it yields CSVEKGGGLGGNYGYTF.

The V gene is TRBV5-4, the J gene TRBJ2-1; 8 nucleotides line up with TRBD2. V lost 0 bases and J lost 3; bases outside the gene matches: 2. Germline CDR1 reads SGHNT; CDR2 reads YYREEE (reference sequence). The CDR3 runs to 15 residues. CDR3 DNA: TGTGCCAGCAGCTTGGAACGGGGGGGCTACAATGAGCAGTTCTTC. Its translation is CASSLERGGYNEQFF.

The chain couples TRBV9 to TRBJ1-5; 10 bases align to TRBD1. The CDR3 contains 14 residues. The J segment lost 7 bases and the V segment lost 0 bases, leaving 1 base of the junction unmatched. Germline values: CDR1 SGDLS, CDR2 YYNGEE. The CDR3, as DNA: TGTGCCAGCAGCGTAGGGACAGGGGGACAGCCCCAGCATTTT. Protein sequence: CASSVGTGGQPQHF. The full variable domain, in which reference TRBV9 and TRBJ1-5 provide the parts outside the CDR3, is DSGVTQTPKHLITATGQRVTLRCSPRSGDLSVYWYQQSLDQGLQFLIQYYNGEERAKGNILERFSAQQFPDLHSELNLSSLELGDSALYFCASSVGTGGQPQHFGDGTRLSIL.

As to this clone: Other DNA sequences from this sample encode an identical CDR3 as well. The chain links TRBV7-2 to TRBJ2-7; D gene ambiguous. CDR3 size: 13 residues. From germline, CDR1 is SGHTA and CDR2 FQGNSA. The V end was cut by 0 bases, the J end by 0 bases, with 3 bases between. CDR3 coding DNA: TGTGCCAGCAGCTTAGCCGCCTCCTACGAGCAGTACTTC. This translates into CASSLAASYEQYF.

The V and J genes are TRBV5-4 and TRBJ2-7, with 8 nucleotides matching TRBD2. The CDR3 contains 15 residues. Trimming cost V 6 bases and J 7 bases; bases outside gene matches: 15. The germline V gene encodes CDR1 SGHNT and CDR2 YYREEE (reference sequence). CDR3 sequence reads: CASTRAGETVGEQYF. As DNA, the CDR3 is TGTGCCAGCACCAGAGCGGGAGAGACAGTGGGAGAGCAGTACTTC. Complete variable domain (other parts from reference TRBV5-4 and TRBJ2-7): ETGVTQSPTHLIKTRGQQVTLRCSSQSGHNTVSWYQQALGQGPQFIFQYYREEENGRGNFPPRFSGLQFPNYSSELNVNALELDDSALYLCASTRAGETVGEQYFGPGTRLTVT.